A single sample gave rise to the 8 T cell receptor beta chains below, sequenced in a study of control samples from healthy donors and cancer patients. The table came from immunoSEQ multiplex PCR; TCRdb's copy has only in-frame clones and leaves some out. The table lists about 120,000 clones, 93% of them singletons. Sequenced input: blood. These receptors were obtained from a man in his thirties or forties in good health.

The V gene is TRBV28, the J gene TRBJ2-1; D is perhaps TRBD1 (5 bases). Germline V gives CDR1 MDHEN, CDR2 SYDVKM. Trimming shortened V by 9 bases and J by 6 bases, and 15 bases separated the two germline ends. CDR3 size: 13 residues. The CDR3 bases are TGTGCCAGTCGCACCCCAGGGTCCAATGAGCAGTTCTTC. It encodes CASRTPGSNEQFF.

The chain has TRBV5-1 and TRBJ1-1, with D possibly matching TRBD1 (5 bases). Deletions cut 0 bases from V and 6 bases from J, with 12 bases between. Germline V gene data show CDR1 as SGHRS and CDR2 as YFSETQ. This CDR3 spans 14 amino acids. CDR3: CASSLGHGGAEAFF. In nucleotides, the CDR3 is TGCGCCAGCAGCTTGGGACATGGGGGAGCTGAAGCTTTCTTT.

The chain uses TRBV5-1 and TRBJ1-4; D uncertain. There are 13 residues in the CDR3. Germline CDR1 SGHRS, CDR2 YFSETQ. V was trimmed by 7 bases and J by 5 bases, leaving 12 bases between them. In DNA, the CDR3 is TGCGCCAGCCACCGGGCCCCAAATGAAAAACTGTTTTTT. Protein sequence: CASHRAPNEKLFF.

This chain links TRBV7-2 with TRBJ1-5; D might be TRBD1 (6 bases). This CDR3 comprises 15 residues. Germline V lookup: CDR1 SGHTA, CDR2 FQGNSA. V was trimmed by 3 bases and J by 4 bases, leaving 13 bases between them. CDR3 nucleotides: TGTACCAGCAGCTTCCAGGGGCAGCCAAATCAGCCCCAGCATTTT. This gives the protein CTSSFQGQPNQPQHF.

The CDR3: CASHGPQPSFNYGYTF. The CDR3 region has the DNA TGTGCCAGCCACGGCCCGCAACCTTCCTTTAACTATGGCTACACCTTC. The chain uses TRBV19 and TRBJ1-2, with unresolved D. CDR3 length: 16 residues. V was shortened by 9 bases and J by 1 base, with 21 bases between the two germline ends. Germline V gene lookup returns CDR1 LNHDA and CDR2 SQIVND (reference sequence).

This clone was seen once. This sequence joins TRBV28 and TRBJ2-2, with D unresolved. Germline-derived CDR1 and CDR2 are MDHEN and SYDVKM. This CDR3 is built from 14 residues. Deletions cut 11 bases from V and 1 base from J, with 14 bases between. CDR3 sequence: CAPRWRKNTGELFF. CDR3 nucleotides: TGTGCCCCCCGTTGGCGGAAGAACACCGGGGAGCTGTTTTTT.

The chain recombines TRBV10-3 with TRBJ1-2; D is uncertain. From germline, CDR1 is ENHRY and CDR2 SYGVKD. Trimming stripped 9 bases from V and 0 bases from J, with 8 bases between. The CDR3 contains 12 residues. The CDR3 DNA sequence: TGTGCCATTTCAGGTTCTAACTATGGCTACACCTTC. Protein product: CAISGSNYGYTF.

The chain combines TRBV29-1 with TRBJ1-2, with D tentatively TRBD1 (5 bases). The length of the CDR3 is 12 residues. The germline CDR1 and CDR2 sequences are SQVTM and ANQGSEA. V dropped 6 bases and J dropped 7 bases, with 15 bases sitting between them. The CDR3 loop reads CSVTQGSAGYTF. The CDR3 DNA reads as TGCAGCGTCACTCAGGGATCCGCTGGCTACACCTTC.